These T cell receptor beta chains were read from a single sample in a study of shared clonotypes between healthy human individuals. Only in-frame clones appear in the TCRdb table, and some are missing; sequencing was by immunoSEQ multiplex PCR. The table has about 2.4 million clones, under 95% seen once. Sequencing was done on a sample of naive CD4+ T cells from PBMCs. The receptors shown here come from a man between 18 and 35 years old in good health. Some clones in this sample may be carry-over from other donors' samples. Both conserved end residues are part of each CDR3. A D gene is named only where the DNA matches it firmly. Only part of the rows carry a size: once, few, many, or a class if the clone is expanded.

v_gene,j_gene,d_gene,abundance,CDR3aa,CDR3nt
TRBV28,TRBJ2-2,NA,once,CASRQSGINTGELFF,TGTGCCAGCCGACAGTCCGGGATCAACACCGGGGAGCTGTTTTTT
TRBV11-3,TRBJ2-2,TRBD2,NA,CASSLLAGGPSGGELFF,TGTGCCAGCAGCCTACTAGCGGGAGGCCCCTCGGGGGGGGAGCTGTTTTTT
TRBV10-3,TRBJ1-2,NA,NA,CAISEGQGRGYGYTF,TGTGCCATCAGTGAAGGGCAGGGCAGAGGCTATGGCTACACCTTC
TRBV13,TRBJ2-2,NA,NA,CASSLSQGELFF,TGTGCCAGCAGCTTATCCCAGGGGGAGCTGTTTTTT
TRBV7-9,TRBJ1-2,NA,NA,CASSFMDSNYGYTF,TGTGCCAGCAGCTTTATGGACAGTAACTATGGCTACACCTTC
TRBV10-1,TRBJ2-2,TRBD2,NA,CASSVGGRNTGELFF,TGCGCCAGCAGTGTAGGCGGGAGAAACACCGGGGAGCTGTTTTTT
TRBV5-1,TRBJ1-6,NA,NA,CASSLEAVSSYNSPLHF,TGCGCCAGCAGCTTGGAGGCCGTGAGCTCCTATAATTCACCCCTCCACTTT
TRBV5-1,TRBJ2-7,NA,NA,CASSRTGTPLGDEQYF,TGCGCCAGCAGCCGCACCGGGACACCTCTTGGGGACGAGCAGTACTTC
TRBV28,TRBJ2-7,TRBD1,NA,CASRPPPGQVNSYEQYF,TGTGCCAGCAGACCTCCACCGGGACAGGTGAACTCCTACGAGCAGTACTTC
TRBV1,TRBJ2-7,NA,NA,CTSSQDLREGGLLEDEQYF,TGCACCAGCAGCCAAGATCTCCGAGAAGGGGGCCTACTGGAGGACGAGCAGTACTTC
TRBV5-1,TRBJ1-2,NA,NA,CASSFDSDYGYTF,TGCGCCAGCAGCTTCGACAGTGACTATGGCTACACCTTC
TRBV9,TRBJ1-2,NA,few,CASSVGIHNYGYTF,TGTGCCAGCAGCGTAGGTATCCATAACTATGGCTACACCTTC
TRBV9,TRBJ2-5,NA,NA,CASSVVGGEWETQYF,TGTGCCAGCAGCGTAGTTGGCGGGGAGTGGGAGACCCAGTACTTC
TRBV28,TRBJ2-1,NA,NA,CASSIWTVYNEQFF,TGTGCCAGCAGTATTTGGACAGTTTACAATGAGCAGTTCTTC
TRBV11-2,TRBJ1-4,NA,NA,CASSLDRGEKLFF,TGTGCCAGCAGCTTAGATCGCGGCGAAAAACTGTTTTTT
TRBV6-1,TRBJ1-4,NA,once,CASRGDSEKLFF,TGTGCCAGCAGGGGTGACAGTGAAAAATTGTTTTTT
TRBV21-1,TRBJ2-4,NA,few,CASSLGLDADIQYF,TGTGCCAGCAGCCTGGGACTAGACGCAGACATTCAGTACTTC
TRBV15,TRBJ2-5,NA,NA,CATSRNDIGETQYF,TGTGCCACCAGCAGAAACGACATTGGCGAGACCCAGTACTTC
TRBV28,TRBJ2-1,TRBD2,NA,CASSPIFTSGADNEQFF,TGTGCCAGCAGTCCAATCTTCACTAGCGGGGCCGACAATGAGCAGTTCTTC
TRBV7-9,TRBJ2-7,TRBD1,once,CASSLGGTGVHEQYF,TGTGCCAGCAGCTTAGGCGGGACAGGGGTCCACGAGCAGTACTTC
TRBV28,TRBJ2-5,NA,NA,CASSFQYQETQYF,TGTGCCAGCAGTTTTCAGTACCAAGAGACCCAGTACTTC
TRBV29-1,TRBJ1-2,NA,NA,CSVTWTAYGYTF,TGCAGCGTGACCTGGACAGCCTATGGCTACACCTTC
TRBV28,TRBJ2-1,NA,NA,CASSLIRETGSFF,TGTGCCAGCAGTTTAATAAGGGAAACAGGTTCATTCTTC
TRBV5-1,TRBJ2-7,TRBD2,NA,CASSSGGTSNSEQYF,TGCGCCAGCAGCTCGGGAGGGACTAGTAATTCCGAGCAGTACTTC
TRBV28,TRBJ1-1,NA,few,CASAGLTEAFF,TGTGCCAGCGCAGGGTTGACTGAAGCTTTCTTT
TRBV19,TRBJ2-7,TRBD2,NA,CASSGLAGSLYEQYF,TGTGCCAGTTCGGGACTAGCGGGATCCCTTTACGAGCAGTACTTC
TRBV6-5,TRBJ2-1,TRBD2,NA,CASSYRGGGAYNEQFF,TGTGCCAGCAGTTATCGCGGGGGAGGCGCGTACAATGAGCAGTTCTTC
TRBV5-1,TRBJ1-3,NA,NA,CASSLVGTASSGNTIYF,TGCGCCAGCAGCTTGGTGGGGACGGCGAGCTCTGGAAACACCATATATTTT
TRBV28,TRBJ1-5,NA,NA,CATQKGGGNQPQHF,TGTGCCACCCAAAAGGGGGGGGGCAATCAGCCCCAGCATTTT
TRBV18,TRBJ2-7,NA,NA,CASSSDSKLYEQYF,TGTGCCAGCTCATCGGATAGTAAACTCTACGAGCAGTACTTC
TRBV11-1,TRBJ1-2,NA,NA,CASSFSPSIGYTF,TGTGCCAGCAGCTTCTCCCCGAGTATTGGCTACACCTTC
TRBV5-6,TRBJ2-3,NA,NA,CASSLGERKYF,TGTGCCAGCAGTCTCGGGGAAAGGAAGTATTTT
TRBV5-1,TRBJ1-2,TRBD1,NA,CASSLRDGQGFGGYTF,TGCGCCAGCAGCTTGAGGGACGGACAGGGGTTCGGTGGCTACACCTTC
TRBV7-2,TRBJ1-1,TRBD1,NA,CASRQKGQGYLTEAFF,TGTGCCAGCAGGCAGAAGGGACAGGGTTACCTCACTGAAGCTTTCTTT
TRBV5-1,TRBJ2-5,NA,once,CASRRDGGGETQYF,TGCGCCAGCAGGCGGGATGGGGGCGGGGAGACCCAGTACTTC
TRBV5-4,TRBJ2-2,TRBD2,once,CASSTGTSKPGELFF,TGTGCCAGCAGCACTGGGACTAGCAAACCCGGGGAGCTGTTTTTT
TRBV7-3,TRBJ2-6,NA,once,CASSLKGQDHSGANVLTF,TGTGCCAGCAGCTTAAAAGGTCAGGACCACTCTGGGGCCAACGTCCTGACTTTC
TRBV5-1,TRBJ1-5,NA,NA,CASSLVGGTSQPQHF,TGCGCCAGCAGCTTGGTAGGGGGGACAAGTCAGCCCCAGCATTTT
TRBV7-3,TRBJ2-5,NA,NA,CASRNSGLRGTQYF,TGTGCCAGCAGGAACTCCGGGCTGAGAGGGACCCAGTACTTC
TRBV7-2,TRBJ2-7,NA,NA,CASRPGRGNYEQYF,TGTGCCAGCAGGCCCGGAAGGGGCAACTACGAGCAGTACTTC
TRBV5-1,TRBJ2-6,TRBD2,once,CASSVGLAESSGANVLTF,TGCGCCAGCAGCGTGGGACTAGCGGAATCCTCTGGGGCCAACGTCCTGACTTTC
TRBV6-5,TRBJ2-7,NA,NA,CASSYSSPGHYEQYF,TGTGCCAGCAGTTACTCCTCCCCGGGACACTACGAGCAGTACTTC
TRBV18,TRBJ2-5,NA,NA,CASSPKGIARQETQYF,TGTGCCAGCTCCCCAAAGGGTATCGCGAGACAAGAGACCCAGTACTTC
TRBV5-4,TRBJ1-1,NA,NA,CASSLVPGNTEAFF,TGTGCCAGCAGCTTGGTTCCAGGGAACACTGAAGCTTTCTTT
TRBV9,TRBJ1-1,NA,NA,CASSGGGGTEAFF,TGTGCCAGCAGCGGGGGTGGCGGGACAGAAGCTTTCTTT
TRBV11-2,TRBJ1-3,TRBD1,NA,CASSSHRGPSGNTIYF,TGTGCCAGCAGCTCTCACAGGGGCCCTTCTGGAAACACCATATATTTT
TRBV7-9,TRBJ1-2,NA,NA,CASSLDGVSQEGYTF,TGTGCCAGCAGCTTAGATGGGGTATCCCAGGAAGGCTACACCTTC
TRBV6-1,TRBJ2-1,TRBD2,NA,CASSGRLAGAYNEQFF,TGTGCCAGCAGTGGAAGACTAGCGGGGGCTTACAATGAGCAGTTCTTC
TRBV27,TRBJ2-7,NA,NA,CASSPLGAGAYEQYF,TGTGCCAGCAGTCCCTTGGGGGCCGGGGCCTACGAGCAGTACTTC
TRBV5-4,TRBJ2-5,NA,NA,CASSSDSFSRGETQYF,TGTGCCAGCAGCTCGGACTCCTTCTCCCGGGGAGAGACCCAGTACTTC
TRBV5-4,TRBJ2-1,TRBD2,few,CASSSGLAGAGEQFF,TGTGCCAGCAGCTCGGGACTAGCGGGAGCGGGTGAGCAGTTCTTC
TRBV7-8,TRBJ1-2,NA,NA,CASSLAPASLQRVF,TGTGCCAGCAGCTTAGCCCCTGCTTCGCTTCAAAGAGTCTTC
TRBV7-6,TRBJ2-5,TRBD2,NA,CASSPSGIGETQYF,TGTGCCAGCAGCCCTAGCGGGATCGGGGAGACCCAGTACTTC
TRBV7-2,TRBJ2-2,TRBD1,NA,CASSFRAGGRAGELFF,TGTGCCAGCAGCTTCCGGGCAGGGGGTCGTGCCGGGGAGCTGTTTTTT
TRBV28,TRBJ2-3,NA,NA,CASSLRAVPDTQYF,TGTGCCAGCAGTTTACGGGCGGTTCCAGATACGCAGTATTTT
TRBV28,TRBJ2-5,NA,NA,CASTRTLQETQYF,TGTGCCAGCACCCGGACTTTACAAGAGACCCAGTACTTC
TRBV6-6,TRBJ2-5,NA,NA,CASSYSTGGPETQYF,TGTGCCAGCAGTTACTCTACCGGGGGGCCGGAGACCCAGTACTTC
TRBV15,TRBJ1-4,NA,NA,CATSRDSGATNEKLFF,TGTGCCACCAGCAGAGATTCAGGGGCAACTAATGAAAAACTGTTTTTT